The 24 T cell receptor beta chains reported below all come from one sample, sequenced in a study of OX40 agonist ivuxolimab in advanced cancers. Libraries were built with the immunoSEQ multiplex PCR assay. This is the immuneACCESS table as TCRdb keeps it, with only in-frame sequences that have V and J called. A part of the clones is gone; compared with another copy, unresolved V genes explain less than half, and the rest is unexplained. In all, the sample holds tens of thousands of clones, and more than 70% of those were seen once. The ten largest clones add up to approximately 9.1% of the sample. Source: CD4+ or CD8+ T cells sorted from blood, taken in a trial of the OX40 agonist ivuxolimab. The receptor set was obtained from an adult with an advanced solid tumor such as melanoma, head and neck, liver or kidney cancer.

Comment on this clone: No DNA is shown, since the ends of the CDR3 on it are uncertain; the CDR3 is the one TCRdb lists. This CDR3 reads CASSKVGRGSYNEQFF. This sequence joins TRBV21-1 and TRBJ2-1. TRBV21-1 constitutes a pseudogene. With termini counted, the CDR3 has 16 amino acids.

V and J are TRBV7-2 and TRBJ2-5; no clear D. The CDR3 spans 13 residues. Germline CDR1 is SGHTA and CDR2 is FQGNSA. Trimming left V 2 bases short and J 1 base short, with 5 bases between. Here the CDR3 reads CASSLRAQETQYF. CDR3 DNA sequence: TGTGCCAGCAGCTTAAGGGCCCAAGAGACCCAGTACTTC.

The V and J genes are TRBV5-1 and TRBJ1-4; weak D call: TRBD1 (5 bases). The germline CDR1 and CDR2 sequences are SGHRS and YFSETQ. The CDR3 length is 15 residues. The V end was cut by 7 bases, the J end by 7 bases, with 20 bases between. The CDR3 sequence: CASRQGGESGEKLFF. The CDR3 nucleotides read TGCGCCAGCCGGCAGGGCGGAGAGTCAGGTGAAAAACTGTTTTTT.

The chain links TRBV7-2 to TRBJ2-7, with a possible D match to TRBD2 (6 bases). Germline loops: CDR1 SGHTA, CDR2 FQGNSA. V shed 3 bases and J shed 0 bases, with 12 bases lying between them. The CDR3 runs to 15 residues. Here the CDR3 DNA reads TGTGCCAGCAGCTTGGGACGGGGGAACTCCTACGAGCAGTACTTC. The encoded protein is CASSLGRGNSYEQYF.

The chain employs TRBV18 and TRBJ2-7, with unresolved D. Looked up from germline, CDR1 is KGHSH and CDR2 is LQKENI. Between the trimmed V and J ends, which lost 0 bases and 2 bases, there was a span of 11 bases. The CDR3 has 15 residues. Here the CDR3 reads CASSPPLGGTYEQYF. CDR3 coding DNA: TGTGCCAGCTCACCACCACTTGGTGGTACCTACGAGCAGTACTTC.

With regard to this clone: Other DNA sequences from this sample encode an identical CDR3 as well. The chain combines TRBV7-8 with TRBJ2-7; D is uncertain. The V end lost 1 base, the J end lost 3 bases, and 1 base lay between the germline ends. The CDR3 runs to 11 residues. Germline V CDR1 and CDR2: SGHVS, FQNEAQ. CDR3 DNA: TGTGCCAGCAGCTTAGACTACGAGCAGTACTTC. Translating gives CASSLDYEQYF.

The genes are TRBV19 and TRBJ2-5, with TRBD2 identical over 10 bases. From germline, CDR1 is LNHDA and CDR2 SQIVND (reference sequence). This CDR3 contains 16 residues. With 4 bases clipped from V and 5 bases from J, the junction kept 10 bases outside the gene matches. CDR3 residues: CASSSASGSSRETQYF. CDR3 coding DNA: TGTGCCAGTAGTAGCGCTAGCGGGAGTTCGAGGGAGACCCAGTACTTC. Drawing the rest from reference TRBV19 and TRBJ2-5, the complete variable domain is DGGITQSPKYLFRKEGQNVTLSCEQNLNHDAMYWYRQDPGQGLRLIYYSQIVNDFQKGDIAEGYSVSREKKESFPLTVTSAQKNPTAFYLCASSSASGSSRETQYFGPGTRLLVL.

The CDR3 DNA sequence: TGTGCCAGCAGCACAGACGACAGGGGGACGACTCGCTACGAGCAGTACTTC. Residues: CASSTDDRGTTRYEQYF. The chain recombines TRBV21-1 with TRBJ2-7; TRBD1, the table's D call, was not compared with the DNA. TRBV21-1 is annotated as a pseudogene. This CDR3 has 17 amino acids.

The J gene is TRBJ2-7, the V gene TRBV10-1; D is perhaps TRBD2 (6 bases). The germline CDR1 and CDR2 sequences are WNHNN and SYGVQD (reference sequence). The ends were cut back, 5 bases at V and 3 bases at J, with 17 bases in the middle. This CDR3 contains 15 residues. CDR3 protein: CASSPLASDVYEQYF. For the CDR3, the DNA is TGCGCCAGCAGTCCCCTGGCTAGCGACGTCTACGAGCAGTACTTC.

The chain recombines TRBV28 with TRBJ1-2, with TRBD1 as a possible D gene (6 bases). The V gene lost 4 bases and the J gene lost 1 base, with 13 bases spanning the gap. Germline V gene sequence: CDR1 MDHEN, CDR2 SYDVKM. The CDR3 totals 15 residues. The CDR3: CASSWTQGFNYGYTF. Written as DNA, the CDR3 is TGTGCCAGCAGTTGGACCCAGGGGTTTAACTATGGCTACACCTTC.

This clone was seen just once. At one boundary the junction diverges from the germline segment, which might be a read error. This sequence joins TRBV6-6 and TRBJ1-2, with 7 bases matching TRBD1. The germline V gene encodes CDR1 MNHNY and CDR2 SVGAGI (reference sequence). This CDR3 comprises 14 residues. The CDR3 spells CASSPRDSSIETLF. The DNA for the CDR3 is TGTGCCAGCAGTCCTAGGGACAGCAGCATCGAAACCCTCTTC.

V gene TRBV28 combines with J gene TRBJ2-3; perhaps D is TRBD1 or TRBD2 (5 bases each). CDR1 and CDR2 from the germline V gene are MDHEN and SYDVKM. This CDR3 region has 16 residues. Trimming removed 5 bases from V and 3 bases from J, with 18 bases in between. The CDR3 loop reads CASSPGSRAVTDTQYF. Here the CDR3 DNA reads TGTGCCAGCAGTCCTGGGAGCAGGGCTGTAACAGATACGCAGTATTTT.

The chain links TRBV27 to TRBJ2-3; weak D call: TRBD2 (7 bases). V was trimmed by 0 bases and J by 12 bases, leaving 25 bases between them. The CDR3 length is 17 residues. Germline V gives CDR1 MNHEY, CDR2 SMNVEV (reference sequence). The CDR3 DNA reads as TGTGCCAGCAGTTTATCTACACCAACCATGGGAGGGGGGGGCCAGTATTTT. Translation: CASSLSTPTMGGGGQYF.

The V and J genes are TRBV11-2 and TRBJ2-3; D call uncertain. V shed 1 base and J shed 0 bases, with 5 bases lying between them. CDR1 and CDR2 (germline): SGHAT, FQNNGV. CDR3 size: 14 residues. The chain's CDR3 is CASSLGYSTDTQYF. Written as DNA, the CDR3 is TGTGCCAGCAGCTTAGGTTATAGCACAGATACGCAGTATTTT.

The J gene is TRBJ2-6, the V gene TRBV5-4; 9 nucleotides line up with TRBD1. The germline CDR1 and CDR2 sequences are SGHNT and YYREEE (reference sequence). The CDR3 is made up of 20 amino acids. V dropped 4 bases and J dropped 0; count of bases not matched to a gene: 14. This chain's CDR3 is CASSLPGQGSPLSGANVLTF. CDR3 nucleotide sequence: TGTGCCAGCAGCCTACCGGGACAGGGTTCCCCCCTCTCTGGGGCCAACGTCCTGACTTTC.

Only one count was recorded for this clone. J is TRBJ2-5 and V is TRBV28, with 11 positions matching TRBD2. Trimming removed 4 bases from V and 1 base from J; junction bases left unmatched: 8. This CDR3 contains 17 residues. In germline, CDR1 is MDHEN, CDR2 SYDVKM. Here the CDR3 DNA reads TGTGCCAGCAGTTCCACTCGACTAGCGGGGATCCAAGAGACCCAGTACTTC. Translating it yields CASSSTRLAGIQETQYF.

This clone was observed once. The chain joins TRBV30 to TRBJ1-4; maybe TRBD1 (5 bases). The CDR3 covers 17 residues. From germline, CDR1 is GTSNPN and CDR2 SVGIG (reference sequence). V lost 2 bases to trimming and J lost 0 bases, with 16 bases between them. In DNA form, the CDR3 reads TGTGCCTGGAGTTTACTTTGGGGCACCACAACTAATGAAAAACTGTTTTTT. Translation gives CAWSLLWGTTTNEKLFF.

The rearrangement joins TRBV28 to TRBJ2-1; TRBD2 is a possible D gene (6 bases). The germline CDR1 and CDR2 sequences are MDHEN and SYDVKM. V gave up 5 bases and J gave up 4 bases, with 18 bases separating them. The CDR3 consists of 16 residues. As DNA, the CDR3 is TGTGCCAGCAGTCCCCGTGGGGCGGGAACATACAATGAGCAGTTCTTC. This codes for CASSPRGAGTYNEQFF.

The chain couples TRBV27 to TRBJ1-2; 8 bases line up with TRBD1. V lost 5 bases to trimming and J lost 6 bases; unmatched junction nucleotides: 17. The germline V gene encodes CDR1 MNHEY and CDR2 SMNVEV (reference sequence). CDR3 length: 17 residues. The CDR3 region is CASSRGQGLWSTNGYTF. CDR3 sequence (DNA): TGTGCCAGCAGTCGTGGACAGGGCCTCTGGTCTACTAATGGCTACACCTTC.

The V and J genes are TRBV10-1 and TRBJ2-7; 16 bases fit TRBD2. The V segment lost 0 bases and the J segment 2 bases; nucleotides outside the gene matches: 4. CDR1 is WNHNN and CDR2 is SYGVQD in the germline V gene (reference sequence). The CDR3 is 18 residues long. In DNA form, the CDR3 reads TGCGCCAGCAGTGAGTCGGGACTAGCGGGAGGGCTCACCTACGAGCAGTACTTC. Its protein is CASSESGLAGGLTYEQYF.

This rearrangement joins TRBV7-9 to TRBJ1-1, with a possible D match to TRBD1 (6 bases). Germline lookup yields CDR1 SEHNR and CDR2 FQNEAQ (reference sequence). Trimming removed 3 bases at V and 8 bases at J, with 10 bases between. The CDR3 length is 12 residues. CDR3 residues: CASSLPGTEAFF. DNA for the CDR3: TGTGCCAGCAGCTTGCCCGGGACAGAAGCTTTCTTT.

This chain uses TRBV19 with TRBJ2-7; no firm D call. This CDR3 contains 14 residues. Trimming pared 7 bases from V and 0 bases from J, leaving 13 bases between. CDR1 and CDR2 (germline): LNHDA, SQIVND (reference sequence). The DNA for the CDR3 is TGTGCCAGTAAAGGCGCCGTAAGCTCCTACGAGCAGTACTTC. It translates to CASKGAVSSYEQYF.

This sequence joins TRBV11-2 and TRBJ2-4; the match to TRBD2 covers 9 bases. CDR3 length: 16 residues. J lost 9 bases, V lost 1 base, and 10 bases had no gene match. Germline V gene lookup returns CDR1 SGHAT and CDR2 FQNNGV. The CDR3 DNA is TGTGCCAGCAGCTTAGTCGGCGGGAGGGTGATGGGCATTCAGTACTTC. It translates to CASSLVGGRVMGIQYF.

The chain combines TRBV5-4 with TRBJ2-1; 8 bases are shared with TRBD1. The CDR3 sequence is 15 residues long. V shed 3 bases, J shed 7 bases, and the junction held 9 bases outside the gene matches. Germline lookup yields CDR1 SGHNT and CDR2 YYREEE (reference sequence). The CDR3 DNA is TGTGCCAGCAGCTCTGCAGGGGGCAAGGCGAATGAGCAGTTCTTC. Amino acids: CASSSAGGKANEQFF.